The 7 T cell receptor beta chains given below trace back to one sample, sequenced in a study of cytomegalovirus exposure and HLA in healthy donors. In the PCR, 60 Vbeta and 13 Jbeta primers were used. Sequenced by immunoSEQ multiplex PCR; TCRdb stores in-frame clones only, minus some. The sample has under 200,000 clones, approximately 85% seen once. The sequencing sample was made of PBMCs. These receptors all stem from a man in his late teens or twenties in good health and CMV-seropositive.

V gene TRBV6-1 combines with J gene TRBJ1-1; D is uncertain. The V gene lost 3 bases and the J gene lost 1 base, with 6 bases spanning the gap. Germline V gives CDR1 MNHNS, CDR2 SASEGT. The length of the CDR3 is 13 residues. The CDR3 coding sequence is TGTGCCAGCAGTGACAGACAGAACACTGAAGCTTTCTTT. As protein: CASSDRQNTEAFF.

The rearrangement uses TRBV27 and TRBJ2-5, with D maybe TRBD2 (5 bases). The CDR3 sequence is 16 residues long. CDR1 is MNHEY, CDR2 SMNVEV, per germline (reference sequence). The V end lost 2 bases, the J end lost 5 bases, and 18 bases lay between the germline ends. CDR3 sequence (DNA): TGTGCCAGCAGTTTAAGTCCTAGCACGAGGGTGGAGACCCAGTACTTC. The encoded protein is CASSLSPSTRVETQYF.

This clone was counted once. The V and J genes are TRBV9 and TRBJ1-2; D possibly corresponds to TRBD1 (6 bases). V was cut by 0 bases and J by 6 bases, with 15 bases left in between. Germline V gives CDR1 SGDLS, CDR2 YYNGEE. CDR3 length: 15 amino acids. CDR3 residues: CASSVGTGSGNGYTF. The DNA of the CDR3 is TGTGCCAGCAGCGTAGGTACAGGGAGCGGCAATGGCTACACCTTC.

The V gene is TRBV11-2, the J gene TRBJ2-5, with TRBD2 matching 9 bases. V shed 3 bases and J 5 bases; nucleotides not matched to a gene: 4. The CDR3 spans 14 residues. Germline CDR1 SGHAT, CDR2 FQNNGV. CDR3 sequence (DNA): TGTGCCAGCAGCTTCTCGCGGGGGGGGGAGACCCAGTACTTC. Its protein is CASSFSRGGETQYF. The entire variable domain, with the rest obtained from reference TRBV11-2 and TRBJ2-5, is as follows: EAGVAQSPRYKIIEKRQSVAFWCNPISGHATLYWYQQILGQGPKLLIQFQNNGVVDDSQLPKDRFSAERLKGVDSTLKIQPAKLEDSAVYLCASSFSRGGETQYFGPGTRLLVL.

This clone was detected only once. The chain is built from TRBV11-2 and TRBJ2-7; 9 bases line up with TRBD1. V dropped 3 bases and J dropped 5; count of bases not matched to a gene: 17. CDR1 SGHAT and CDR2 FQNNGV come from the germline V gene. This CDR3 region has 18 residues. The CDR3 DNA is TGTGCCAGCAGCTTGCCCACCTTCTCCGGGACAGGGTCCCACGAGCAGTACTTC. It translates to CASSLPTFSGTGSHEQYF.

The CDR3 bases are TGTGCCAGCTCGGCCTCAGGGGCGCAGACCCAGTACTTC. Translated, it gives CASSASGAQTQYF. This chain joins TRBV19 and TRBJ2-5, with a weak D call TRBD1 (6 bases). The V end was cut by 9 bases, the J end by 6 bases, with 17 bases between. CDR1 and CDR2 (germline): LNHDA, SQIVND (reference sequence). The length of the CDR3 is 13 residues.

The chain is built from TRBV7-3 and TRBJ2-3; 13 nucleotides line up with TRBD2. The germline gives CDR1 SGHTA, CDR2 FQGTGA. This CDR3 contains 16 residues. V lost 4 bases and J lost 1; bases outside the gene matches: 2. The CDR3 coding sequence is TGTGCCAGCAGCTCCGGACTAGCGGGGGGCACAGATACGCAGTATTTT. Its protein is CASSSGLAGGTDTQYF.